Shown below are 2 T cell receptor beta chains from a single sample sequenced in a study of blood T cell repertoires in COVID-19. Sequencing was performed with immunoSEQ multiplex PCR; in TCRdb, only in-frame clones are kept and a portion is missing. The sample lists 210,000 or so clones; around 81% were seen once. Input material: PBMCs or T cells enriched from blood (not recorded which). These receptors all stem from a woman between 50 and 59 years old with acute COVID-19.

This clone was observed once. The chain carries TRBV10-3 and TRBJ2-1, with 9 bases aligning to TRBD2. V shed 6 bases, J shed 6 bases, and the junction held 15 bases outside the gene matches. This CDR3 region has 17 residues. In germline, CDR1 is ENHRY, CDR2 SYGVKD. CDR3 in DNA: TGTGCCATCAGCCCCAGTGTGGGCCTAGCGGGGACCAATGAGCAGTTCTTC. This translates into CAISPSVGLAGTNEQFF.

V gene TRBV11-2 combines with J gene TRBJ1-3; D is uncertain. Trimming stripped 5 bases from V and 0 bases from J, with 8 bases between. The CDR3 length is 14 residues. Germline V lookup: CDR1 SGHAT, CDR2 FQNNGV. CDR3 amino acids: CASSPQASGNTIYF. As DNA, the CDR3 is TGTGCCAGCAGCCCTCAGGCCTCTGGAAACACCATATATTTT.